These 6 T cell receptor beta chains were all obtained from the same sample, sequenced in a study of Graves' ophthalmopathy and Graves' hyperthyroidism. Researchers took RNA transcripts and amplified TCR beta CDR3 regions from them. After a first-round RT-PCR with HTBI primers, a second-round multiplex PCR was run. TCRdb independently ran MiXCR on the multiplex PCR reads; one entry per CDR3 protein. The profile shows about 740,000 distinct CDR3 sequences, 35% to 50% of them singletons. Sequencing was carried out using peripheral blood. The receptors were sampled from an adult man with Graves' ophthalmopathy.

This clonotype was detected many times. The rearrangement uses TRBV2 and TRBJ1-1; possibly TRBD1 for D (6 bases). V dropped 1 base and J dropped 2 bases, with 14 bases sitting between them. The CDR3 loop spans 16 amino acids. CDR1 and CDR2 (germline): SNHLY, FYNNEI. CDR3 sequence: CASSEEGTGINTEAFF. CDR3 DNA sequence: TGTGCCAGCAGTGAAGAGGGAACAGGGATAAACACTGAAGCTTTCTTT.

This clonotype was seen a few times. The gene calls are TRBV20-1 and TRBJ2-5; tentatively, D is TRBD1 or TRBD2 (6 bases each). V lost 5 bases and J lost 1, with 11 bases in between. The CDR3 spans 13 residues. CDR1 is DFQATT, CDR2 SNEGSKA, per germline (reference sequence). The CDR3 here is CSAAGGTQETQYF. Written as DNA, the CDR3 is TGCAGTGCTGCCGGGGGCACCCAAGAGACCCAGTACTTC.

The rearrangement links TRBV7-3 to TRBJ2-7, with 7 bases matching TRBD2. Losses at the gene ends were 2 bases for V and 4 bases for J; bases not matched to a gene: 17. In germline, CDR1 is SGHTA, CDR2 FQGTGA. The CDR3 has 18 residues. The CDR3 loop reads CASSLSARDSSGRYEQYF. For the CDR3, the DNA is TGTGCCAGCAGCTTATCAGCACGAGATTCTAGCGGAAGATACGAGCAGTACTTC.

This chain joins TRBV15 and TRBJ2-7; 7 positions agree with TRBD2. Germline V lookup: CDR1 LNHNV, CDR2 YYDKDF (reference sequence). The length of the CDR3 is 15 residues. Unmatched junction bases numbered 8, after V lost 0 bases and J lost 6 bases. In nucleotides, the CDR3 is TGTGCCACCAGCAGAGATTTTTGGGGGGGATTCGAGCAGTACTTC. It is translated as CATSRDFWGGFEQYF.

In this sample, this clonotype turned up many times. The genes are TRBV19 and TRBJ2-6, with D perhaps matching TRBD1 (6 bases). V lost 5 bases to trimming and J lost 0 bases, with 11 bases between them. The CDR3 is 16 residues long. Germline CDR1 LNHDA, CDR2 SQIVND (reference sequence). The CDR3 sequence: CASSYGTRSGANVLTF. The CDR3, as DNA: TGTGCCAGTAGTTACGGGACACGCTCTGGGGCCAACGTCCTGACTTTC.

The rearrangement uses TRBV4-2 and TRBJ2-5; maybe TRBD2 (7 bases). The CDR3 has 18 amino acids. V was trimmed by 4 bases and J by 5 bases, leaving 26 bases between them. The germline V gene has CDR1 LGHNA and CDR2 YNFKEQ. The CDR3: CASSPSFGAGVGAETQYF. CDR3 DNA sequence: TGTGCCAGCAGCCCATCCTTCGGTGCGGGGGTGGGGGCCGAGACCCAGTACTTC.